The present TCR beta chain was sequenced within a study of PD-1 blockade in classical Hodgkin lymphoma. Looking at the study overall: Patients had nivolumab dosed at 3 mg/kg, delivered intravenously every 2 weeks. Overall study results and limits: Newly diagnosed patients and complete responders had comparable diversity at baseline. The CD4+ diversity rise by C4D1 was clearest in complete responders. Causes of the repertoire differences remain undefined, possibly disease activity or prior therapy.

About this clone: Its antigen is unknown.

Data came from immunoSEQ multiplex PCR; TCRdb stores just in-frame clones and leaves some out. The table has tens of thousands of clones, around 80% seen once; the top ten hold around 15%. Time point of the sample: cycle 4 day 1 (C4D1), after more than 5 weeks of nivolumab. Each of the patients experienced relapse following autologous stem cell transplantation, and their brentuximab vedotin exposure differed. V gave up 1 base and J gave up 0 bases, with 12 bases separating them. This CDR3 spans 17 amino acids. Per germline, CDR1 LGHNA and CDR2 YNFKEQ. This specimen was peripheral blood mononuclear cells (PBMCs), taken before the fourth cycle of nivolumab. This receptor was obtained from a human donor with classical Hodgkin lymphoma. The gene calls are TRBV4-2 and TRBJ2-2, with D possibly TRBD1 on 5 matching bases. CDR3 sequence (DNA): TGTGCCAGCAGCCAAGCTGGACATCGAACGAACACCGGGGAGCTGTTTTTT. The encoded protein is CASSQAGHRTNTGELFF.